A single sample is the source of the 3 T cell receptor beta chains below, sequenced in a study of low-dose radiotherapy and immunotherapy resistance in tumors. The time point is: after trial treatment. Treatment meaning: LDRT plus nivolumab, ipilimumab, low-dose cyclophosphamide and aspirin (RACIN trial). First-strand cDNA relied on TRAV- and TRBV-specific primers spanning alpha and beta chains. A roughly 22-cycle PCR with a constant-region primer and V-primer adapter amplified TCRs. TCRdb re-called the reads through MiXCR, storing one row per CDR3 protein. Of 50,000 or so distinct CDR3 sequences in the sample, 20% to 25% were seen once. The sequences come from PBMCs, collected after low-dose radiotherapy plus immunotherapy. These receptors were collected from a male donor with prostate cancer.

The V call is TRBV4-2, the J call TRBJ1-4; 8 bases map to TRBD1. Germline CDR1 is LGHNA and CDR2 is YNFKEQ. The V gene end was trimmed by 0 bases and the J gene end by 0 bases; junction bases not matched to a gene: 9. The CDR3 is 19 residues long. CDR3 residues: CASSQEPLTTGATNEKLFF. The DNA for the CDR3 is TGTGCCAGCAGCCAAGAACCCCTAACGACAGGGGCAACTAATGAAAAACTGTTTTTT.

This clonotype was counted ten times or more. In DNA, the CDR3 is TGCAGTGCTATACTCGGACAGGGGTTTAATATGAACACTGAAGCTTTCTTT. It yields the protein CSAILGQGFNMNTEAFF. The chain uses TRBV20-1 and TRBJ1-1; the match to TRBD1 covers 9 bases. With V trimmed by 4 bases and J by 0 bases, 12 bases remained unmatched. This CDR3 has 17 amino acids. Germline assignment: CDR1 DFQATT and CDR2 SNEGSKA (reference sequence).

On this clonotype: It differs at one base from a far larger clone, so likely a read error. This rearrangement joins TRBV5-8 to TRBJ2-1; maybe TRBD1 (6 bases). The CDR3 is 17 amino acids. Germline CDR1 SGHTS, CDR2 YDEGEE. The CDR3 nucleotides are TGCGCCAGCAGCCAAGAGCAGGGGTTTGAGACCTACAATGAGCAGTTCTTC. This encodes CASSQEQGFETYNEQFF. Looking up the rest from reference TRBV5-8 and TRBJ2-1 gives the full variable domain: EAGVTQSPTHLIKTRGQQATLRCSPISGHTSVYWYQQALGLGLQFLLWYDEGEERNRGNFPPRFSGRQFPNYSSELNVNALELEDSALYLCASSQEQGFETYNEQFFGPGTRLTVL.